This TCR beta chain was sequenced in a study of blood T cell repertoires in COVID-19. About the research overall: The origin of the acute and convalescent COVID-19 samples was the United States, Italy and Spain. Nucleic acid was either cDNA or gDNA, and it came from T cells, B-cell-depleted T cells, or PBMCs.

Profiling relied on immunoSEQ multiplex PCR, and the TCRdb table lists in-frame clones only, not all of them. The table lists hundreds of thousands of clones, around nine tenths of them singletons. The receptor comes from a woman aged 70-85 years with COVID-19, enrolled during active disease. The material sequenced was peripheral blood.

Here the CDR3 DNA reads TGTGCCAGCAGTTTATCGGGGACAGGGGGCGGTGGCTATGGCTACACCTTC. It specifies CASSLSGTGGGGYGYTF. This chain connects TRBV27 to TRBJ1-2, with TRBD1 matching 12 bases. Germline V gene data show CDR1 as MNHEY and CDR2 as SMNVEV (reference sequence). The CDR3 covers 17 residues. With 0 bases clipped from V and 4 bases from J, the junction kept 6 bases outside the gene matches.